This T cell receptor beta chain was recovered during a study of blood T cells in healthy people across ages. Study-level findings and limits: As age increased, TCR beta diversity per million T cells fell in a roughly linear fashion.

This clonotype has only a few counts. The antigen remains undetermined. Per sample, at least 6 micrograms of total RNA were extracted. A second PCR of about 7 to 11 cycles used a sample-barcoded 5' primer and a J-beta primer mix. TCRdb passed the 5' RACE reads through MiXCR, listing each CDR3 protein once. The sample yields nearly 800,000 distinct CDR3 sequences, just under 25% seen once. The CDR3 is 14 amino acids. V lost 2 bases, J lost 6 bases, and 6 bases stayed unmatched. CDR1 is SQVTM and CDR2 is ANQGSEA in the germline V gene. These data are also associated with another study on T cells of mothers and their children. That source reports: cDNA was made from all extracted RNA, around 1.5 ug per 15 ul. The yield was over 8 million TCR beta CDR3 reads from each mother and roughly 3 million from each child.

The sample was blood. The rearrangement uses TRBV29-1 and TRBJ2-3; 9 bases agree with TRBD2. This receptor was obtained from a boy between 5 and 17 years old in good health. CDR3 amino acids: CSVERVAGADTQYF. The CDR3 nucleotides read TGCAGCGTTGAAAGGGTAGCGGGGGCCGATACGCAGTATTTT.